Each of the 29 T cell receptor beta chains below was sequenced from the same sample in a study of T cell repertoires in cytomegalovirus infection. In TCRdb, the reads were re-called with MiXCR into one record per CDR3 protein. Found here are almost 500,000 distinct CDR3 sequences, about 10% of them singletons; the top ten hold roughly a tenth. Sequencing was carried out using PBMCs. These receptors all stem from a human donor in good health (CMV status not recorded). Some clones in this sample may be carry-over from other donors' samples.

This clonotype was recorded many times. The J gene is TRBJ2-7, the V gene TRBV7-9; 10 nucleotides align to TRBD2. Germline V gene lookup returns CDR1 SEHNR and CDR2 FQNEAQ (reference sequence). This CDR3 is 17 amino acids long. V was pared by 1 base and J by 5 bases, with 11 bases of the junction left unmatched. The CDR3 here is CASSLVNILAGTHEQYF. Here the CDR3 DNA reads TGTGCCAGCAGCTTAGTCAACATACTAGCGGGAACCCACGAGCAGTACTTC. The full variable domain, its missing parts supplied by reference TRBV7-9 and TRBJ2-7, is DTGVSQNPRHKITKRGQNVTFRCDPISEHNRLYWYRQTLGQGPEFLTYFQNEAQLEKSRLLSDRFSAERPKGSFSTLEIQRTEQGDSAMYLCASSLVNILAGTHEQYFGPGTRLTVT.

This clonotype occurred many times. The chain has TRBV6-2 or TRBV6-3 and TRBJ2-7, with TRBD1 as a possible D gene (5 bases). Trimming removed 8 bases from V and 7 bases from J, with 18 bases in between. Germline values: CDR1 MNHEY, CDR2 SVGEGT. The CDR3 extends over 13 amino acids. The CDR3 loop is CASLTGGQLEQYF. In nucleotides, the CDR3 is TGTGCCAGCCTAACAGGTGGGCAGTTGGAGCAGTACTTC.

The chain couples TRBV7-4 to TRBJ2-5; 8 bases are shared with TRBD1. The CDR3 sequence is 17 residues long. The germline V gene encodes CDR1 SGHVT and CDR2 SQSDAQ. V dropped 4 bases and J dropped 5; count of bases not matched to a gene: 15. CDR3 sequence: CASSSILGSRGQETQYF. DNA for the CDR3: TGTGCCAGCAGCTCTATATTAGGTTCCAGGGGGCAGGAGACCCAGTACTTC.

The chain has TRBV2 and TRBJ2-3, with 8 bases fitting TRBD1. V gave up 8 bases and J gave up 2 bases; unmatched junction bases: 6. Germline V gives CDR1 SNHLY, CDR2 FYNNEI. This CDR3 is built from 14 residues. As DNA, the CDR3 is TGTGCCAGCCTTCAGGGGGCTAACACAGATACGCAGTATTTT. Protein product: CASLQGANTDTQYF.

The table lists this clonotype with many counts. The CDR3 DNA is TGTGCCATCAGTGAGTCGAACAATTCACCCCTCCACTTT. Protein sequence: CAISESNNSPLHF. The rearrangement uses TRBV10-3 and TRBJ1-6, with D hard to call. The CDR3 is made up of 13 amino acids. Germline V lookup: CDR1 ENHRY, CDR2 SYGVKD. Between the trimmed V and J ends, which lost 0 bases and 7 bases, there was a span of 4 bases.

The table lists this clonotype with many counts. The chain combines TRBV7-9 with TRBJ2-5, with TRBD1 matching 8 bases. The V gene's germline CDR1 is SEHNR and CDR2 FQNEAQ (reference sequence). V dropped 5 bases and J dropped 0; count of bases not matched to a gene: 8. CDR3 length equals 16 residues. CDR3 sequence reads: CASSPLTGAYQETQYF. The CDR3 region has the DNA TGTGCCAGCAGCCCGTTGACAGGGGCATACCAAGAGACCCAGTACTTC.

This clonotype appeared many times. V is TRBV12-3 or TRBV12-4 and J is TRBJ1-3, with D unresolved. V gave up 6 bases and J gave up 9 bases, with 15 bases separating them. The CDR3 runs 13 residues. This CDR3 is CASSGPSLGTIYF. The CDR3 DNA reads as TGTGCCAGCAGCGGCCCCTCCCTAGGCACCATATATTTT.

This clonotype was recorded many times. The DNA for the CDR3 is TGTGCCAGCAGTTATTATAGCAATCAGCCCCAGCATTTT. This translates into CASSYYSNQPQHF. The J gene is TRBJ1-5, the V gene TRBV6-2 or TRBV6-3; D gene unclear. The germline gives CDR1 MNHEY, CDR2 SVGEGT. This CDR3 region has 13 residues. V lost 3 bases and J lost 0, with 3 bases in between.

This clonotype was seen at least ten times. The chain couples TRBV23-1 to TRBJ1-5; a weak D match, TRBD1 (6 bases). TRBV23-1 is an open reading frame, and its role is uncertain. The V end was cut by 3 bases, the J end by 0 bases, with 30 bases between. This CDR3 contains 22 residues. The CDR3 DNA reads as TGCGCCAGCAGTCATAAGACGTCCCCGGGACAACCCACCCCTTATAGCAATCAGCCCCAGCATTTT. Its protein is CASSHKTSPGQPTPYSNQPQHF.

This clonotype was detected a few times. This chain connects TRBV5-6 to TRBJ1-1; no clear D gene. Trimming took off 4 bases at V and 0 bases at J, with 10 bases between the two ends. CDR1 is SGHDT, CDR2 YYEEEE, per germline. This CDR3 comprises 14 residues. The CDR3 protein is CASSPVGLNTEAFF. The CDR3 DNA follows: TGTGCCAGCAGCCCGGTCGGTTTGAACACTGAAGCTTTCTTT.

This clonotype was counted a single time. For the CDR3, the DNA is TGCAGTGCTACCACAGGGTACAGGAGCTCCTACAATGAGCAGTTCTTC. Its protein is CSATTGYRSSYNEQFF. This rearrangement joins TRBV20-1 to TRBJ2-1, with D possibly TRBD1 on 6 matching bases. Germline CDR1 is DFQATT and CDR2 is SNEGSKA (reference sequence). V dropped 4 bases and J dropped 0 bases, with 16 bases sitting between them. The CDR3 has 16 residues.

This clonotype was detected ten times or more. The V call is TRBV7-8, the J call TRBJ2-5; D is perhaps TRBD1 (7 bases). Germline V gives CDR1 SGHVS, CDR2 FQNEAQ. The CDR3 totals 15 residues. V was cut by 6 bases and J by 5 bases, with 19 bases left in between. The CDR3 region is CASRVRPGGRETQYF. The CDR3 nucleotides read TGTGCCAGCAGGGTCCGGCCAGGGGGGAGGGAGACCCAGTACTTC. The entire variable domain, with the rest obtained from reference TRBV7-8 and TRBJ2-5, is as follows: GAGVSQSPRYKVAKRGQDVALRCDPISGHVSLFWYQQALGQGPEFLTYFQNEAQLDKSGLPSDRFFAERPEGSVSTLKIQRTQQEDSAVYLCASRVRPGGRETQYFGPGTRLLVL.

A few counts support this clonotype. The chain combines TRBV6-5 with TRBJ1-5, with no clear D. Trimming removed 6 bases at V and 0 bases at J, with 9 bases between. CDR3 length: 14 residues. CDR1 is MNHEY, CDR2 SVGAGI, per germline. The CDR3 DNA reads TGTGCCAGCAGCAGCGACTATAGCAATCAGCCCCAGCATTTT. Translating it yields CASSSDYSNQPQHF.

There are a few counts of this clonotype. The chain combines TRBV20-1 with TRBJ2-1; 10 bases line up with TRBD1. The germline V gene has CDR1 DFQATT and CDR2 SNEGSKA (reference sequence). V shed 0 bases, J shed 3 bases, and the junction held 11 bases outside the gene matches. CDR3 size: 18 residues. The CDR3 region is CSARDPRLTGGFYNEQFF. The CDR3 DNA sequence: TGCAGTGCTAGAGATCCGAGGTTGACAGGGGGCTTCTACAATGAGCAGTTCTTC.

Comments on this clonotype: A much bigger clone sits one base away, suggesting this may be a read error. The V call is TRBV4-2, the J call TRBJ2-1; 12 nucleotides match TRBD1. Germline V gene sequence: CDR1 LGHNA, CDR2 YNFKEQ. CDR3 size: 16 residues. Here the CDR3 reads CANSQGTGGPANEQFF. The CDR3 DNA is TGTGCCAACAGCCAAGGGACAGGGGGCCCGGCCAATGAGCAGTTCTTC.

This clonotype was picked up many times. The chain is built from TRBV7-8 and TRBJ2-3; TRBD2 aligns across 12 bases. Trimming removed 4 bases from V and 2 bases from J; junction bases left unmatched: 4. Germline V lookup: CDR1 SGHVS, CDR2 FQNEAQ. This CDR3 spans 16 amino acids. The CDR3 nucleotides are TGTGCCAGCAGCTCCGGACTAGCGGGGCTCACAGATACGCAGTATTTT. Translated: CASSSGLAGLTDTQYF. The full variable domain, in which reference TRBV7-8 and TRBJ2-3 provide the parts outside the CDR3, is GAGVSQSPRYKVAKRGQDVALRCDPISGHVSLFWYQQALGQGPEFLTYFQNEAQLDKSGLPSDRFFAERPEGSVSTLKIQRTQQEDSAVYLCASSSGLAGLTDTQYFGPGTRLTVL.

This clonotype was observed a handful of times. The gene calls are TRBV9 and TRBJ1-4; 9 bases agree with TRBD1. J gave up 7 bases and V 4 bases, and 8 bases lay outside the gene matches. The CDR3 consists of 15 residues. Per the germline V gene, CDR1 is SGDLS and CDR2 is YYNGEE. The CDR3: CASSPRQGEGEKLFF. CDR3 nucleotide sequence: TGTGCCAGCAGCCCCCGACAGGGGGAGGGTGAAAAACTGTTTTTT.

The chain is built from TRBV18 and TRBJ1-5; no reliable D call. Germline V CDR1 and CDR2: KGHSH, LQKENI. The germline V and J ends were trimmed by 3 bases and 11 bases, with 14 bases remaining between them. CDR3 length: 13 residues. In nucleotides, the CDR3 is TGTGCCAGCTCACCCTCTACCAGTGGGACCCAGCATTTT. Translation gives CASSPSTSGTQHF.

At least ten counts were recorded for this clonotype. J is TRBJ1-1 and V is TRBV19; D is possibly TRBD1 (5 bases). The V gene's germline CDR1 is LNHDA and CDR2 SQIVND (reference sequence). V was pared by 5 bases and J by 1 base, with 11 bases between. The CDR3 length is 14 residues. CDR3 nucleotide sequence: TGTGCCAGTAGTTCCAGGGCCCCGAACACTGAAGCTTTCTTT. It codes for CASSSRAPNTEAFF.

This clonotype was found many times. The chain uses TRBV7-9 and TRBJ2-7, with D possibly TRBD2 on 6 matching bases. This CDR3 contains 15 residues. Trimming left V 5 bases short and J 1 base short, with 15 bases between. Germline assignment: CDR1 SEHNR and CDR2 FQNEAQ (reference sequence). This CDR3 is CASSLPGDGSYEQYF. CDR3 in DNA: TGTGCCAGCAGCCTACCGGGGGACGGATCCTACGAGCAGTACTTC.

This clonotype has ten or more counts. The chain is built from TRBV4-2 and TRBJ2-1; perhaps D is TRBD1 or TRBD2 (5 bases each). CDR1 and CDR2 (germline): LGHNA, YNFKEQ. The CDR3 contains 17 residues. Between the trimmed V and J ends, which lost 1 base and 8 bases, there was a span of 21 bases. As DNA, the CDR3 is TGTGCCAGCAGCCAAGTCCGGGGACCTAACGAGGGCGATGAGCAGTTCTTC. The encoded protein is CASSQVRGPNEGDEQFF.

The rearrangement uses TRBV18 and TRBJ2-2, with unresolved D. This CDR3 is built from 14 residues. V lost 2 bases and J lost 3, with 7 bases in between. From germline, CDR1 is KGHSH and CDR2 LQKENI. This chain's CDR3 is CASSPGVDTGELFF. In nucleotides, the CDR3 is TGTGCCAGCTCACCAGGGGTGGACACCGGGGAGCTGTTTTTT.

This clonotype was counted at least ten times. The CDR3 sequence is CASGQGAETQYF. The CDR3 DNA sequence: TGTGCCAGCGGACAGGGGGCTGAGACCCAGTACTTC. V usage is TRBV6-2 or TRBV6-3 and J usage is TRBJ2-5, with 11 bases that match TRBD1. This CDR3 comprises 12 residues. Germline CDR1 is MNHEY and CDR2 is SVGEGT. V gave up 8 bases and J gave up 5 bases; unmatched junction bases: 1.

This clonotype was observed many times. The J gene is TRBJ2-7, the V gene TRBV3-1; either TRBD1 or TRBD2 may fit D (5 bases each). This CDR3 has 14 residues. Germline CDR1 LGHDT, CDR2 YNNKEL (reference sequence). Trimming left V 4 bases short and J 3 bases short, with 13 bases between. As DNA, the CDR3 is TGTGCCAGCAGCCCTGGGGGTAGAATCTACGAGCAGTACTTC. Its translation is CASSPGGRIYEQYF.

At least ten counts were recorded for this clonotype. The gene calls are TRBV15 and TRBJ2-1, with 13 bases that match TRBD2. The germline V gene encodes CDR1 LNHNV and CDR2 YYDKDF (reference sequence). V lost 2 bases to trimming and J lost 7 bases; unmatched junction nucleotides: 2. The CDR3 totals 15 residues. The CDR3 reads CATSRSLAGGNEQFF. CDR3 DNA sequence: TGTGCCACCAGCAGATCACTAGCGGGGGGGAATGAGCAGTTCTTC.

In its sample, this clonotype was seen many times. The chain employs TRBV6-2 or TRBV6-3 and TRBJ1-5, with D perhaps matching TRBD1 (5 bases). This CDR3 has 16 residues. Looked up from germline, CDR1 is MNHEY and CDR2 is SVGEGT. Trimming removed 2 bases from V and 2 bases from J, with 13 bases in between. The CDR3 sequence is CASSYIGGYRNQPQHF. CDR3 nucleotide sequence: TGTGCCAGCAGTTACATTGGGGGATATCGCAATCAGCCCCAGCATTTT.

This clonotype was seen more than once but under ten times. The V call is TRBV28, the J call TRBJ2-2; no definite D call. Trimming took 4 bases from V and 6 from J, leaving 9 bases between them. The germline V gene has CDR1 MDHEN and CDR2 SYDVKM. CDR3 length: 13 amino acids. The CDR3 protein is CASSYLLPGELFF. The CDR3 bases are TGTGCCAGCAGTTACTTACTACCCGGGGAGCTGTTTTTT.

Ten or more counts support this clonotype. The V call is TRBV28, the J call TRBJ2-7; D not resolved. The CDR3 length is 12 residues. The germline V gene has CDR1 MDHEN and CDR2 SYDVKM. The V gene lost 5 bases and the J gene lost 9 bases, with 14 bases spanning the gap. The CDR3 region is CASSLPTRRQYF. The CDR3 nucleotides read TGTGCCAGCAGTCTACCCACCCGCCGGCAGTACTTC.

This clonotype showed up many times. This CDR3 reads CASSHRDRGLGEQFF. CDR3 sequence (DNA): TGTGCCAGCAGCCACCGGGACAGGGGGCTTGGTGAGCAGTTCTTC. The V and J genes are TRBV7-9 and TRBJ2-1; 12 positions agree with TRBD1. Trimming cost V 5 bases and J 9 bases; bases outside gene matches: 8. The length of the CDR3 is 15 residues. Germline V lookup: CDR1 SEHNR, CDR2 FQNEAQ (reference sequence).